The entry below describes one TCR beta chain. TCRdb re-derived calls from the reads in MiXCR, one entry per CDR3 protein. In the table there are roughly 63,000 distinct CDR3 sequences, around 21% of which are singletons. The data originate from a study of lung T cells in sarcoidosis with Löfgren's syndrome. As for the study in general: Löfgren's syndrome patients were the main repertoire analysis focus.

The V segment lost 2 bases and the J segment 0 bases; nucleotides outside the gene matches: 2. Per germline, CDR1 SGHNT and CDR2 YYREEE (reference sequence). The CDR3 length is 16 residues. Sequencing used CD4+ T cells from PBMCs. The clonotype comes from a human donor with sarcoidosis (Löfgren's syndrome or another form), or a control subject (not recorded which). The genes are TRBV5-4 and TRBJ2-3; 11 bases map to TRBD2. CDR3 residues: CASSFRLAGSTDTQYF. CDR3 nucleotides: TGTGCCAGCAGCTTCCGACTAGCGGGGAGCACAGATACGCAGTATTTT.